The rows below give T cell receptor beta chains drawn from one sample of a study of post-analysis software for immune sequencing data. TCRdb fed the PCR reads into MiXCR, producing one record per CDR3 protein. The sample has 550,000 to 700,000 distinct CDR3 sequences, 40% to 50% seen once. The sample consisted of blood. These receptors were taken from a girl under 18 with multiple sclerosis. The CDR3 runs from the conserved cysteine through the conserved F or W. Each record gives: D gene, V gene, J gene, clone size, CDR3 protein, CDR3 DNA. The D gene is left open where the match is weak. Some rows have no size entry. The others give once, few or many, or a class for an expanded clone.

D gene: NA
V gene: TRBV4-2
J gene: TRBJ2-5
clone size: few
CDR3 protein: CASSQVTKETQYF
CDR3 DNA: TGTGCCAGCAGCCAAGTAACTAAAGAGACCCAGTACTTC

D gene: TRBD1
V gene: TRBV7-8
J gene: TRBJ1-2
clone size: NA
CDR3 protein: CASSYKTGAYGYTF
CDR3 DNA: TGTGCCAGCAGCTACAAGACAGGGGCCTATGGCTACACCTTC

D gene: TRBD2
V gene: TRBV6-1
J gene: TRBJ2-1
clone size: NA
CDR3 protein: CATKTSGRSGESSYNEQFF
CDR3 DNA: TGTGCCACCAAAACTAGCGGGAGGTCCGGCGAAAGCTCCTACAATGAGCAGTTCTTC

D gene: NA
V gene: TRBV2
J gene: TRBJ2-5
clone size: many
CDR3 protein: CASSRDRGRETQYF
CDR3 DNA: TGTGCCAGCAGTCGCGATAGGGGACGAGAGACCCAGTACTTC

D gene: NA
V gene: TRBV29-1
J gene: TRBJ2-2
clone size: NA
CDR3 protein: CSVGHESTTNTGELFF
CDR3 DNA: TGCAGCGTTGGTCATGAGAGTACCACGAACACCGGGGAGCTGTTTTTT

D gene: NA
V gene: TRBV12-3/TRBV12-4
J gene: TRBJ1-1
clone size: NA
CDR3 protein: CASRFSFEAFF
CDR3 DNA: TGTGCCAGCAGGTTCAGTTTTGAAGCTTTCTTT

D gene: NA
V gene: TRBV12-3/TRBV12-4
J gene: TRBJ2-7
clone size: NA
CDR3 protein: CASRRESPPYEQYF
CDR3 DNA: TGTGCCAGCAGACGCGAATCCCCCCCCTACGAGCAGTACTTC

D gene: NA
V gene: TRBV12-3/TRBV12-4
J gene: TRBJ2-7
clone size: NA
CDR3 protein: CASRGTSTYEQYF
CDR3 DNA: TGTGCCAGCAGAGGGACGTCAACCTACGAGCAGTACTTC

D gene: NA
V gene: TRBV7-3
J gene: TRBJ2-1
clone size: few
CDR3 protein: CASSAGRSVLAGEQFF
CDR3 DNA: TGTGCCAGCAGTGCGGGCCGGTCAGTCTTGGCGGGTGAGCAGTTCTTC

D gene: NA
V gene: TRBV20-1
J gene: TRBJ2-3
clone size: NA
CDR3 protein: CSARDGGRRSTDTQYF
CDR3 DNA: TGCAGTGCTAGAGACGGAGGGAGGAGGAGCACAGATACGCAGTATTTT

D gene: NA
V gene: TRBV7-9
J gene: TRBJ2-7
clone size: once
CDR3 protein: CASSLSGHEQYF
CDR3 DNA: TGTGCCAGCAGCCTCTCGGGCCACGAGCAGTACTTC

D gene: NA
V gene: TRBV20-1
J gene: TRBJ2-7
clone size: NA
CDR3 protein: CSARVPGGGYEQYF
CDR3 DNA: TGCAGTGCTAGAGTCCCAGGGGGAGGCTACGAGCAGTACTTC

D gene: TRBD1
V gene: TRBV20-1
J gene: TRBJ1-4
clone size: NA
CDR3 protein: CSALQGFGLRREEKLFF
CDR3 DNA: TGCAGTGCTTTACAGGGGTTTGGACTTCGGAGGGAGGAAAAACTGTTTTTT

D gene: TRBD2
V gene: TRBV20-1
J gene: TRBJ2-3
clone size: NA
CDR3 protein: CSARDQVGSGGADYHPDTQYF
CDR3 DNA: TGCAGTGCTAGAGATCAGGTCGGGAGCGGGGGGGCCGATTATCACCCAGATACGCAGTATTTT

D gene: TRBD1
V gene: TRBV12-3/TRBV12-4
J gene: TRBJ2-5
clone size: many
CDR3 protein: CASSPGQGRETQYF
CDR3 DNA: TGTGCCAGCAGTCCAGGACAGGGGAGAGAGACCCAGTACTTC

D gene: TRBD1
V gene: TRBV20-1
J gene: TRBJ1-6
clone size: few
CDR3 protein: CSARQGDSPLHF
CDR3 DNA: TGCAGTGCTAGACAGGGGGATTCACCCCTCCACTTT

D gene: TRBD2
V gene: TRBV2
J gene: TRBJ2-1
clone size: NA
CDR3 protein: CASSEWLAGYEQFF
CDR3 DNA: TGTGCCAGCAGTGAGTGGCTAGCGGGATATGAGCAGTTCTTC

D gene: NA
V gene: TRBV20-1
J gene: TRBJ1-1
clone size: few
CDR3 protein: CSAAPGTEAFF
CDR3 DNA: TGCAGTGCTGCCCCTGGCACTGAAGCTTTCTTT

D gene: TRBD1
V gene: TRBV2
J gene: TRBJ2-3
clone size: NA
CDR3 protein: CASSPTGMDTQYF
CDR3 DNA: TGTGCCAGCAGCCCGACAGGGATGGATACGCAGTATTTT

D gene: TRBD1
V gene: TRBV9
J gene: TRBJ1-6
clone size: few
CDR3 protein: CASSVRDRYNSPLHF
CDR3 DNA: TGTGCCAGCAGCGTCCGGGACAGGTATAATTCACCCCTCCACTTT

D gene: NA
V gene: TRBV5-5
J gene: TRBJ2-3
clone size: NA
CDR3 protein: CASSGETGFPDTQYF
CDR3 DNA: TGTGCCAGCAGCGGGGAGACGGGGTTCCCAGATACGCAGTATTTT

D gene: NA
V gene: TRBV20-1
J gene: TRBJ2-3
clone size: NA
CDR3 protein: CSARDPFGARTDTQYF
CDR3 DNA: TGCAGTGCTAGAGACCCGTTCGGGGCGAGGACAGATACGCAGTATTTT

D gene: NA
V gene: TRBV12-3/TRBV12-4
J gene: TRBJ2-1
clone size: NA
CDR3 protein: CASSLLVGSYNEQFF
CDR3 DNA: TGTGCCAGCAGTCTCCTTGTTGGCTCCTACAATGAGCAGTTCTTC

D gene: TRBD2
V gene: TRBV29-1
J gene: TRBJ2-7
clone size: few
CDR3 protein: CSVDGLAGGKRYEQYF
CDR3 DNA: TGCAGCGTTGACGGACTAGCGGGGGGGAAGCGGTACGAGCAGTACTTC

D gene: TRBD2
V gene: TRBV5-1
J gene: TRBJ2-3
clone size: NA
CDR3 protein: CASSPRTSGGVDTQYF
CDR3 DNA: TGCGCCAGCAGCCCGCGGACTAGCGGGGGGGTGGATACGCAGTATTTT

D gene: TRBD1
V gene: TRBV12-3/TRBV12-4
J gene: TRBJ2-5
clone size: NA
CDR3 protein: CASSWRTGRETQYF
CDR3 DNA: TGTGCCAGCAGTTGGCGGACAGGGAGGGAGACCCAGTACTTC

D gene: TRBD1
V gene: TRBV5-1
J gene: TRBJ2-7
clone size: once
CDR3 protein: CASSTDRGYEQYF
CDR3 DNA: TGCGCCAGCAGCACCGACAGGGGCTACGAGCAGTACTTC

D gene: NA
V gene: TRBV7-9
J gene: TRBJ1-5
clone size: NA
CDR3 protein: CASSPGGSRDQPQHF
CDR3 DNA: TGTGCCAGCAGCCCGGGAGGTTCTAGGGATCAGCCCCAGCATTTT

D gene: NA
V gene: TRBV9
J gene: TRBJ2-7
clone size: NA
CDR3 protein: CASSVGRGPYEQYF
CDR3 DNA: TGTGCCAGCAGCGTAGGAAGAGGTCCCTACGAGCAGTACTTC

D gene: NA
V gene: TRBV6-2/TRBV6-3
J gene: TRBJ2-7
clone size: NA
CDR3 protein: CASKGRGRKRIGYEQYF
CDR3 DNA: TGTGCCAGCAAAGGCAGGGGAAGAAAACGGATCGGGTACGAGCAGTACTTC

D gene: NA
V gene: TRBV2
J gene: TRBJ1-2
clone size: NA
CDR3 protein: CASPWDNLNYGYTF
CDR3 DNA: TGTGCCAGCCCCTGGGACAACTTAAACTATGGCTACACCTTC

D gene: NA
V gene: TRBV29-1
J gene: TRBJ2-7
clone size: few
CDR3 protein: CSVGQRTYEQYF
CDR3 DNA: TGCAGCGTTGGGCAGAGGACGTACGAGCAGTACTTC